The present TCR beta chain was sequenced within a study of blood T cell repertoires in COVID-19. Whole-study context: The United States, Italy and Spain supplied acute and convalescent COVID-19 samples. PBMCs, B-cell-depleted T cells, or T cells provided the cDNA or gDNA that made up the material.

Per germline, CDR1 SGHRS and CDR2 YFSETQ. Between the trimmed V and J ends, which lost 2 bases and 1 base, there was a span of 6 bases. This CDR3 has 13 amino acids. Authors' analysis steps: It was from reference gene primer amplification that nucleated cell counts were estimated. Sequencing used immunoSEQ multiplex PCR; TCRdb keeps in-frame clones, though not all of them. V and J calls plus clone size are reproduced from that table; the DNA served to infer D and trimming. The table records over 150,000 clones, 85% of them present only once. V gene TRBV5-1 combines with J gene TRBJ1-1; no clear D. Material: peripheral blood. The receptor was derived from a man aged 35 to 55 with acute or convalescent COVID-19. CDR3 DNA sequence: TGCGCCAGCAGCTTCCAGGAGAACACTGAAGCTTTCTTT. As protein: CASSFQENTEAFF.